Reported below is one TCR beta chain. The record originates from a study of CDR3 diversity in severe acne. Germline V gene data show CDR1 as SGHVS and CDR2 as FQNEAQ. With 5 bases removed from V and 6 bases from J, the gap between germline ends came to 11 bases. This CDR3 comprises 12 residues. MiXCR, applied by TCRdb to the PCR reads, yields one record per CDR3 protein. The sample consists of 97,000 or so distinct CDR3 sequences, roughly 51% of them appearing once. The clonotype comes from a male donor with acne. Sample: blood. This chain joins TRBV7-8 and TRBJ2-7; possible D gene TRBD1, 6 bases. The CDR3 DNA is TGTGCCAGCAGCCCACAGGGTATCGAGCAGTACTTC. This encodes CASSPQGIEQYF.